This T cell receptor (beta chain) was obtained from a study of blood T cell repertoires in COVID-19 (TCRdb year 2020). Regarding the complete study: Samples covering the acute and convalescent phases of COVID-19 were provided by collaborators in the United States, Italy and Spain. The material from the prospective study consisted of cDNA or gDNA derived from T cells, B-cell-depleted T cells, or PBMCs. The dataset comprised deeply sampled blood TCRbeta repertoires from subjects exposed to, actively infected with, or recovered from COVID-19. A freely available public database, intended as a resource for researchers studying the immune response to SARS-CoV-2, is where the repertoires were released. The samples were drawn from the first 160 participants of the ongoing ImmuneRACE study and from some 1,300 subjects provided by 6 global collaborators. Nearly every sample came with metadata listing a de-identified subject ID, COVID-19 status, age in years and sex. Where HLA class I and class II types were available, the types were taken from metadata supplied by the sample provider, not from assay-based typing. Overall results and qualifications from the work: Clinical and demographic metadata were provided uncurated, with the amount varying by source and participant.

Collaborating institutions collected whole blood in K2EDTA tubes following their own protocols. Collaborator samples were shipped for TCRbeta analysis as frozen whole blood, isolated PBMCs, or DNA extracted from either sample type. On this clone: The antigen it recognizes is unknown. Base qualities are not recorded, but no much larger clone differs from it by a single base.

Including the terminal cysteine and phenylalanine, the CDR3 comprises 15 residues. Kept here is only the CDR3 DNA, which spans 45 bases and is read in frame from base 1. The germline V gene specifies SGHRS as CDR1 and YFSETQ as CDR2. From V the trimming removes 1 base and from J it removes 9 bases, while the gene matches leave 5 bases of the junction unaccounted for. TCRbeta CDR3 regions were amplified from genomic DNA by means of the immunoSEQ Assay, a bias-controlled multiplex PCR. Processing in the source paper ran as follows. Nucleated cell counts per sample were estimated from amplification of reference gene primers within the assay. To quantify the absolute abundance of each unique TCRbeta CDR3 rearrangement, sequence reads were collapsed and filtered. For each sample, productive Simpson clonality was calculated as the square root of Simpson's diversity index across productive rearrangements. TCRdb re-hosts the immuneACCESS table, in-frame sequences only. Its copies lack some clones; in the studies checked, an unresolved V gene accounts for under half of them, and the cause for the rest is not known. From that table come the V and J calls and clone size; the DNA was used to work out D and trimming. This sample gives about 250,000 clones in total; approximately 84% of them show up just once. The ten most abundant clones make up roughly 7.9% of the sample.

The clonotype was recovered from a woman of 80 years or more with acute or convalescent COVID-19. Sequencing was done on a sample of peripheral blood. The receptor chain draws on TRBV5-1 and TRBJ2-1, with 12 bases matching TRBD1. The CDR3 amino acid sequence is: CASSLTGQGAFEQFF. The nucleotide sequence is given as TGCGCCAGCAGCTTGACGGGACAGGGGGCATTTGAGCAGTTCTTC.